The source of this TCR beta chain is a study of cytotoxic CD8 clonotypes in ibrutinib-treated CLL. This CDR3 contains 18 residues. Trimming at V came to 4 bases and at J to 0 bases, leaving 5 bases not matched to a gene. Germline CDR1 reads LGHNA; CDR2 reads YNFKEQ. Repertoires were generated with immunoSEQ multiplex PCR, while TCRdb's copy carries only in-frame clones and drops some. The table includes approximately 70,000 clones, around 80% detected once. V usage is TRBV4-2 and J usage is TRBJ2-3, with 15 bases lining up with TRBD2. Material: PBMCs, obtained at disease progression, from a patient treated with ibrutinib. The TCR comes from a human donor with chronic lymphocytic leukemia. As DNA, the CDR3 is TGTGCCAGCAGCCTTGGACTAGCGGGGGGGCGGAGCACAGATACGCAGTATTTT. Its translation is CASSLGLAGGRSTDTQYF.